This is a list of T cell receptor beta chains from one sample in a study of blood T cell repertoires in COVID-19. This table comes from immunoSEQ multiplex PCR, and its TCRdb copy is limited to in-frame clones, with some not included. The sample holds 120,000 to 150,000 clones, roughly 90% seen once. Sequencing input: PBMCs or T cells enriched from blood (not recorded which). These receptors were collected from a woman aged 30 to 39 with acute COVID-19. CDR3s include the opening cysteine and the closing phenylalanine or tryptophan. D genes are given only for firm matches. Only part of the rows carry a size: once, few, many, or a class if the clone is expanded.

.	TRBV10-3	TRBD1	TRBJ1-2	TGTGCCATCCAGCTCGGACAGGGTAACTATGGCTACACCTTC	CAIQLGQGNYGYTF
once	TRBV5-1	TRBD2	TRBJ2-3	TGCGCCAGCAGCTTTCAGCCGACTAGCGGGATTGGAGATACGCAGTATTTT	CASSFQPTSGIGDTQYF
.	TRBV18	TRBD1	TRBJ1-1	TGTGCCAGCTCACCAGGGAGAGACAGGGTGAAGACTGAAGCTTTCTTT	CASSPGRDRVKTEAFF
.	TRBV9	TRBD1	TRBJ2-2	TGTGCCAGCAGCGTACGGGACAGGGGGCACACCGGGGAGCTGTTTTTT	CASSVRDRGHTGELFF
.	TRBV24-1	.	TRBJ2-1	TGTGCCACCAGTGACCCCGGGCCAGGGCGGCTTTTCTTC	CATSDPGPGRLFF
.	TRBV29-1	TRBD2	TRBJ2-3	TGCAGCGTCCGAGGACTAGCGGACAGCACAGATACGCAGTATTTT	CSVRGLADSTDTQYF
.	TRBV3-1/TRBV3-2	.	TRBJ1-5	TGTGCCAGCAGCCAATCCTCGCTTGCCGGTCAGCCCCAGCATTTT	CASSQSSLAGQPQHF
.	TRBV18	.	TRBJ2-1	TGTGCCAGCTCACCACCCGGGACAACCTACAATGAGCAGTTCTTC	CASSPPGTTYNEQFF
.	TRBV29-1	TRBD2	TRBJ2-1	TGCAGCGCGACGGGACTAGTTGCAAATGAGCAGTTCTTC	CSATGLVANEQFF
.	TRBV27	.	TRBJ2-1	TGTGCCAGCAGTTTAGGTGGTGGGGCGGAGTTCTTC	CASSLGGGAEFF
.	TRBV18	.	TRBJ1-1	TGTGCCAGCTCACCACCAAACAGGGTTGGGGCGGCTGAAGCTTTCTTT	CASSPPNRVGAAEAFF
.	TRBV7-8	TRBD2	TRBJ2-1	TGTGCCAGCAGCTCACACGGGACTAGCGGGAATCTTGAGCAGTTCTTC	CASSSHGTSGNLEQFF
.	TRBV27	.	TRBJ1-1	TGTGCCAGCAGTTCGACAGGGAACACTGAAGCTTTCTTT	CASSSTGNTEAFF
.	TRBV4-3	TRBD1	TRBJ1-2	TGCGCCAGCAGCCGAGTGCCTCAGGGGGACTATGGCTACACCTTC	CASSRVPQGDYGYTF
.	TRBV30	.	TRBJ1-2	TGTGCCTGGAGCCCAGGTCTTCGCGGCTACACCTTC	CAWSPGLRGYTF
.	TRBV10-3	.	TRBJ1-6	TGTGCCATCGGGAAGGGGGATTCACCCCTCCACTTT	CAIGKGDSPLHF
.	TRBV24-1	.	TRBJ2-1	TGTGCCACCAGTGATTTTTATAGCTCCTACAATGAGCAGTTCTTC	CATSDFYSSYNEQFF
few	TRBV19	.	TRBJ1-5	TGTGCCAGTTCCGGGGAGGGGAGTGGGAATCAGCCCCAGCATTTT	CASSGEGSGNQPQHF
.	TRBV11-1	.	TRBJ2-3	TGTGCCAGCAGCTTAGAAAGGTCGGGAGCAGATACGCAGTATTTT	CASSLERSGADTQYF
.	TRBV19	.	TRBJ1-2	TGTGCCAGTCGGTCGATGGTGAACTATGGCTACACCTTC	CASRSMVNYGYTF
.	TRBV27	TRBD1	TRBJ2-2	TGTGCCAGCAGTCCCTCGACAGGGGAAGCGACCGGGGAGCTGTTTTTT	CASSPSTGEATGELFF
few	TRBV18	TRBD2	TRBJ2-7	TGTGCCAGCTCACCGGGACTAGCTGGCTACGAGCAGTACTTC	CASSPGLAGYEQYF
.	TRBV5-4	TRBD1	TRBJ1-4	TGTGCCAGCAGCTTGGAGGGGGCACGGGGTGAAAAACTGTTTTTT	CASSLEGARGEKLFF
.	TRBV30	.	TRBJ1-5	TGTGCCTGTAAGGGGCAGAGCAATCAGCCCCAGCATTTT	CACKGQSNQPQHF
.	TRBV11-2	.	TRBJ2-1	TGTGCCAGCAGCTTCAGCTACAATGAGCAGTTCTTC	CASSFSYNEQFF
.	TRBV6-5	.	TRBJ2-3	TGTGCCAGCAGACCGACTAGCACAGATACGCAGTATTTT	CASRPTSTDTQYF
.	TRBV7-9	.	TRBJ1-5	TGTGCCAGCAGCTTACGGGAGGGAAATCAGCCCCAGCATTTT	CASSLREGNQPQHF
.	TRBV28	TRBD2	TRBJ2-1	TGTGCCAGCAGCTCCATGCGGGAGGTAACCTACAATGAGCAGTTCTTC	CASSSMREVTYNEQFF
once	TRBV5-1	TRBD2	TRBJ2-7	TGCGCCAGCAGCTCGAGGACTAGCGGGAGTCTTGACACTTCCTACGAGCAGTACTTC	CASSSRTSGSLDTSYEQYF
.	TRBV6-4	.	TRBJ2-1	TGTGCCAGCAGTGACGGACAATACAATGAGCAGTTCTTC	CASSDGQYNEQFF
.	TRBV18	.	TRBJ2-4	TGTGCCAGCTCAGGGACACAGGCGGGAAACATTCAGTACTTC	CASSGTQAGNIQYF
.	TRBV27	TRBD1	TRBJ2-1	TGTGCCAGCAGTTTAATGGGACAGGGATACAATGAGCAGTTCTTC	CASSLMGQGYNEQFF
.	TRBV6-5	.	TRBJ1-4	TGTGCCAGCAGACCTCAGGGAATGGGTGAAAAACTGTTTTTT	CASRPQGMGEKLFF
.	TRBV19	.	TRBJ2-1	TGTGCCAGTAGTATGGCCGGGGGAAGGGATGAGCAGTTCTTC	CASSMAGGRDEQFF
.	TRBV30	TRBD2	TRBJ2-1	TGTGCCTGGAGTCGGGAGGGGAGCTCCTACAATGAGCAGTTCTTC	CAWSREGSSYNEQFF
.	TRBV5-4	TRBD2	TRBJ2-3	TGTGCCAGCAGCCCCGGGACTAGCAGACTCACAGATACGCAGTATTTT	CASSPGTSRLTDTQYF
.	TRBV28	TRBD1	TRBJ1-4	TGTGCCAGCAGTTCAGGGGGAGGTAATGAAAAACTGTTTTTT	CASSSGGGNEKLFF
.	TRBV5-3	.	TRBJ1-4	TGTGCCAGAAGCTTGGAAGAACACAACCCAGAAAAACTGTTTTTT	CARSLEEHNPEKLFF
.	TRBV27	.	TRBJ2-7	TGTGCCAGCAGTTTGTTGGGGGCGAACGAGCAGTACTTC	CASSLLGANEQYF
.	TRBV4-3	TRBD2	TRBJ2-7	TGCGCCAGCAGCCAAGAGCAGTCGGGGGGATGGTCCTACGAGCAGTACTTC	CASSQEQSGGWSYEQYF
.	TRBV28	TRBD2	TRBJ2-7	TGTGCCAGCGCAACCTATAGCGGGAGTACCTACGAGCAGTACTTC	CASATYSGSTYEQYF
.	TRBV19	.	TRBJ1-5	TGTGCCAGTAGTATTGGGGGGATCAGCAATCAGCCCCAGCATTTT	CASSIGGISNQPQHF
once	TRBV11-2	TRBD2	TRBJ2-7	TGTGCCAGCAGTTTCGCCGCTAGCGGGAGGGTCTCCTACGAGCAGTACTTC	CASSFAASGRVSYEQYF
.	TRBV6-4	TRBD2	TRBJ2-2	TGTGCCAGCACGGGACTAGCGGGAGACACCGGGGAGCTGTTTTTT	CASTGLAGDTGELFF
.	TRBV30	TRBD1	TRBJ1-2	TGTGCCTGGAGTGTACGGACAGGGTTTGGCTACACCTTC	CAWSVRTGFGYTF
.	TRBV4-2	TRBD2	TRBJ2-3	TGTGCCAGCAGCCAAGATAATAGCGGGAGGGTCACAGATACGCAGTATTTT	CASSQDNSGRVTDTQYF